The rows below give T cell receptor beta chains drawn from one sample of a study of blood T cell repertoires in COVID-19. TCRdb's copy holds only in-frame clones and misses some; the assay was immunoSEQ multiplex PCR. The sample gives 220,000 or so clones, 80% to 85% of which show up once; roughly 3% is in the top ten. The sample taken for sequencing was peripheral blood. All receptors derive from a woman aged 25 to 39 who had recovered from COVID-19. Both conserved end residues are part of each CDR3. A D gene is named only where the DNA matches it firmly. The size entry is marked missing in some rows and otherwise reads once, few, many or a size class.

TGTGCCACCAGTGACTCCCGGGATGGCTATGGCTACACCTTC	CATSDSRDGYGYTF	-	14	TRBJ1-2	-	TRBV24-1
TGTGCCAGCAGGCGGACAGGGGGCAACTATGGCTACACCTTC	CASRRTGGNYGYTF	-	14	TRBJ1-2	TRBD1	TRBV7-9
TGTGCCAGCAGCCGGGGGGGCACCGGGGAGTGGTTGAATCAGCCCCAGCATTTT	CASSRGGTGEWLNQPQHF	-	18	TRBJ1-5	-	TRBV3-1/TRBV3-2
TGTGCCAGCAGCTTAGGCAGATACGAAGCTTTCTTT	CASSLGRYEAFF	-	12	TRBJ1-1	-	TRBV11-2
TGCAGCGTTGAGGGGTTCGGCGTACCTAGCGGGAGGACTAAAGAGACCCAGTACTTC	CSVEGFGVPSGRTKETQYF	-	19	TRBJ2-5	TRBD2	TRBV29-1
TGCAGTGCTAGTGACAGGGGCACTAATGAAAAACTGTTTTTT	CSASDRGTNEKLFF	-	14	TRBJ1-4	TRBD1	TRBV20-1
TGTGCTAGCAGTCCTTTGGCGGGAGTTCCCACAGATACGCAGTATTTT	CASSPLAGVPTDTQYF	-	16	TRBJ2-3	TRBD2	TRBV7-7
TGTGCCAGCAGCGTAGGAGGGAACACAGATACGCAGTATTTT	CASSVGGNTDTQYF	-	14	TRBJ2-3	-	TRBV9
TGTGCCAGCAGCTATAAGCGAGAAGGAACCATATATTTT	CASSYKREGTIYF	-	13	TRBJ1-3	-	TRBV5-5
TGTGCCAGCAGCTCGTCGGGCACCGGGGAGCTGTTTTTT	CASSSSGTGELFF	once	13	TRBJ2-2	-	TRBV7-6
TGTGCCAGTAGTCTCCGGGACAGGGAGGGAGCGGACACTGAAGCTTTCTTT	CASSLRDREGADTEAFF	-	17	TRBJ1-1	TRBD1	TRBV19
TGCGCCAGCAGCTCATTTATAAATCACAGATACTCTGGGGCCAACGTCCTGACTTTC	CASSSFINHRYSGANVLTF	once	19	TRBJ2-6	-	TRBV5-1
TGTGCCAGCAGTTTATTGGCAGTCGACATGAACACTGAAGCTTTCTTT	CASSLLAVDMNTEAFF	-	16	TRBJ1-1	-	TRBV28
TGTGCCAGCAGTGAGTCTAGCTCGGCCAAAAACATTCAGTACTTC	CASSESSSAKNIQYF	-	15	TRBJ2-4	-	TRBV2
TGTGCCAGCACTAGCGGGGGAGCGGAAAGCGAGCAGTACTTC	CASTSGGAESEQYF	-	14	TRBJ2-7	TRBD2	TRBV6-5
TGTGCCACCAGTGACCGGACAGGGACCCTCCGGGAGACCCAGTACTTC	CATSDRTGTLRETQYF	-	16	TRBJ2-5	TRBD1	TRBV24-1
TGTGCCAGCAGTTATGCGGCAGGGGGAGGAACTGAAGCTTTCTTT	CASSYAAGGGTEAFF	-	15	TRBJ1-1	TRBD1	TRBV6-5
TGTGCCAGCAGAACAACCGGGACCGGGGAGCTGTTTTTT	CASRTTGTGELFF	-	13	TRBJ2-2	-	TRBV12-3/TRBV12-4
TGTGCCAGCAGTTTCCCCTCTATAGTCTACGAGCAGTACTTC	CASSFPSIVYEQYF	few	14	TRBJ2-7	-	TRBV28
TGTGCCACCCGAGCCGGGACTAGCGACTACAATGAGCAGTTCTTC	CATRAGTSDYNEQFF	-	15	TRBJ2-1	TRBD2	TRBV2
TGTGCCAGCAGTCCCACAGGGTCGAACACCGGGGAGCTGTTTTTT	CASSPTGSNTGELFF	-	15	TRBJ2-2	-	TRBV6-4
TGTGCCAGCAGCTCAGGGGGGGCTAGCGGGAGCTACGAGCAGTACTTC	CASSSGGASGSYEQYF	-	16	TRBJ2-7	TRBD2	TRBV9
TGTGCCAGCAGCCAAGAGGGGGGGCTCGGCCAGCCCCAGCATTTT	CASSQEGGLGQPQHF	-	15	TRBJ1-5	-	TRBV4-2
TGTGCCAGCAGCCAAGTTAACAGGGTAAACTATGGCTACACCTTC	CASSQVNRVNYGYTF	few	15	TRBJ1-2	-	TRBV14
TGTGCCATCAGTCAAATGGGACAGGGGGCTATCTTCACCGAGCAGTACTTC	CAISQMGQGAIFTEQYF	-	17	TRBJ2-7	TRBD1	TRBV10-3
TGCGCCAGCAGCTACGGACTAGCGGGCCCTACCCAAGAGACCCAGTACTTC	CASSYGLAGPTQETQYF	-	17	TRBJ2-5	TRBD2	TRBV5-1
TGCGCCAGCAGCGTGGGACAGGTGCGTGAGACCCAGTACTTC	CASSVGQVRETQYF	-	14	TRBJ2-5	TRBD1	TRBV5-1
TGTGCCAGTAGGACCCGGATAGACAGGCCCGGGGAGCTGTTTTTT	CASRTRIDRPGELFF	few	15	TRBJ2-2	-	TRBV19
TGTGCCAGCAGCCCCCGATGGCGGGAGGGGGAGACCCAGTACTTC	CASSPRWREGETQYF	-	15	TRBJ2-5	TRBD2	TRBV7-8
TGTGCCATCGCAGACTCCCGATCCTCCTACGAGCAGTACTTC	CAIADSRSSYEQYF	-	14	TRBJ2-7	-	TRBV10-3
TGTGCCAGCAGCTTCTACCGGGACACCTACGAGCAGTACTTC	CASSFYRDTYEQYF	-	14	TRBJ2-7	-	TRBV6-5
TGTGCCAGCAGCTTGGATCGAAGGAGTGCGGGAAAGTACCAAGAGACCCAGTACTTC	CASSLDRRSAGKYQETQYF	once	19	TRBJ2-5	-	TRBV5-6
TGTGCCAGCAGTTTATCAGGGGGCAGCGAGCAGTACTTC	CASSLSGGSEQYF	few	13	TRBJ2-7	TRBD1	TRBV6-2/TRBV6-3
TGTGCCAGCAGCCGGGTCCAGACAGGAGAAGAGACCCAGTACTTC	CASSRVQTGEETQYF	-	15	TRBJ2-5	-	TRBV7-9
TGTGCCAGCTCACGGGACAGAGATCACTATGGCTACACCTTC	CASSRDRDHYGYTF	-	14	TRBJ1-2	TRBD1	TRBV18
TGTGCCAGCAGCTTACTAGCCTCCTACAATGAGCAGTTCTTC	CASSLLASYNEQFF	-	14	TRBJ2-1	-	TRBV7-2
TGTGCCAGCATTAGCGACACAGATACGCAGTATTTT	CASISDTDTQYF	-	12	TRBJ2-3	-	TRBV6-5
TGTGCCAGCAGCGTGCAGGGGGCGCCGGGGGAGCTGTTTTTT	CASSVQGAPGELFF	-	14	TRBJ2-2	TRBD1	TRBV9
TGTGCCAGCTCCCCCAGCGGGAGCCTTTACAATGAGCAGTTCTTC	CASSPSGSLYNEQFF	-	15	TRBJ2-1	TRBD2	TRBV9
TGTGCCAGTAGTATTCCCGGGTGGCGTGGCTACACCTTC	CASSIPGWRGYTF	-	13	TRBJ1-2	-	TRBV19